The clone carrying this T cell receptor beta chain has a handful of counts. Its antigen is currently unknown. Produced via immunoSEQ multiplex PCR; TCRdb's table is partial and in-frame only. Altogether under 85,000 clones are present, 90% being singletons, with the ten largest covering approximately 0.7%. This sample is part of a study of OX40 agonist ivuxolimab in advanced cancers. Study overall: Of the patients, three showed partial responses, one with hepatocellular carcinoma and two with cutaneous melanoma.

General study results and limits: What antigens the expanded peripheral T cells recognized was never established.

CDR3 length equals 16 residues. V was clipped by 4 bases and J by 2 bases, with 18 bases between them. Germline assignment: CDR1 LNHDA and CDR2 SQIVND (reference sequence). The receptor was isolated from an adult with an advanced solid tumor such as melanoma, head and neck, liver or kidney cancer. The rearrangement joins TRBV19 to TRBJ2-7; D might be TRBD1 or TRBD2, each matching 5 bases. The input for sequencing was CD4+ or CD8+ T cells sorted from blood, taken in a trial of the OX40 agonist ivuxolimab. The CDR3 protein is CASSRSRGALTYEQYF. The CDR3, as DNA: TGTGCCAGTAGTAGATCTCGGGGCGCTCTTACCTACGAGCAGTACTTC.